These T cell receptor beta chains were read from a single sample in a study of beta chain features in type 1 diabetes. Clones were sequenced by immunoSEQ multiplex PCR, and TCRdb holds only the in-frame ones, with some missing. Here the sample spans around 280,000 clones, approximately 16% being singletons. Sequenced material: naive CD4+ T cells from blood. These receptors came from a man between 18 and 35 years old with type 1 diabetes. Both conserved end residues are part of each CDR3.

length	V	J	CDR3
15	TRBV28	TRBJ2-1	CASSLPSSGPNEQFF
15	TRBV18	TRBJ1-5	CASSPGGVRDQPQHF
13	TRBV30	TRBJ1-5	CAWSASGNQPQHF
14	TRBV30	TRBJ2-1	CAWSISNPYNEQFF
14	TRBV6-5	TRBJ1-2	CASSHRDRGYGYTF
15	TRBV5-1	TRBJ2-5	CASSLPSGGAETQYF
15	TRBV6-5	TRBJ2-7	CASSLAGLSSYEQYF
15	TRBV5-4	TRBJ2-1	CASRVAGGAYNEQFF
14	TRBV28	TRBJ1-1	CASSSAGQHTEAFF
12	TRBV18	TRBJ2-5	CASSPPGETQYF
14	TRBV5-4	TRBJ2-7	CASSNPSGTYEQYF
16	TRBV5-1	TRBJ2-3	CASSKLTSGSTDTQYF
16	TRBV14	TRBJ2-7	CASSQVGAGVAYEQYF
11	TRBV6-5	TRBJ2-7	CASSAAGGQYF
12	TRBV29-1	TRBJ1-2	CSVTGYNYGYTF
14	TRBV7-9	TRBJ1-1	CASSFFSGNTEAFF
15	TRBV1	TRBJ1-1	CTSSQEGEESTEAFF
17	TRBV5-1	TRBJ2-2	CASSLVGLAANTGELFF
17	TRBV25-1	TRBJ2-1	CASSERRPSGTYNEQFF
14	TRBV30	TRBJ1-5	CAWSMTGGWGPQHF
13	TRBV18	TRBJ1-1	CASSSAIDNEAFF
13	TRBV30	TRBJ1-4	CAGARVIHEKLFF
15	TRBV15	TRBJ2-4	CATSRLEVAKNIQYF
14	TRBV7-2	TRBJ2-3	CASSLRGSTDTQYF
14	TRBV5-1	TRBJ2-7	CASSLGTSSQEQYF
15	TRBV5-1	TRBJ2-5	CASSPTGGLEETQYF
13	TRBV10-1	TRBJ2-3	CASSEPSGDTQYF
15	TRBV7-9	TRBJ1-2	CASSLEGQGWYGYTF
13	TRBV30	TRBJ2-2	CAWTSSVTGELFF
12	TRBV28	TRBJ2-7	CASGQGSYEQYF
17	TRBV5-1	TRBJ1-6	CASSDGGSAFYNSPLHF
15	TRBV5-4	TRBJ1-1	CASSDGRKGNTEAFF
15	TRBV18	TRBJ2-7	CASSPSSGRVSEQYF
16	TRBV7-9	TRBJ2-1	CASSSLAGGLYNEQFF